This T cell receptor beta chain was documented in a study of T cell responses to AZD1222 COVID-19 vaccine. Notes on the study in general: Regions 160-218 and 743-854 dominated among vaccine-associated CD4 TCRs spanning spike. Of the AZD1222 recipients, only five to seven were seropositive at baseline.

V was cut by 1 base and J by 0 bases, with 9 bases left in between. Germline CDR1 reads WNHNN; CDR2 reads SYGVQD (reference sequence). This CDR3 has 16 amino acids. In this sample, this clone turned up a few times. The antigen is not known. Only in-frame clones appear in the TCRdb table, and some are missing; sequencing was by immunoSEQ multiplex PCR. The repertoire has 95,000 to 150,000 clones, under 95% of them found once; the top ten carry 5%. The chain uses TRBV10-1 and TRBJ2-2; no clear D. Sequenced here: peripheral blood, sampled 28 days after the second AZD1222 dose. The sequence derives from an adult who received the AZD1222 COVID-19 vaccine. The CDR3, as DNA: TGCGCCAGCAGTGAGTGGCCCAATTCGAACACCGGGGAGCTGTTTTTT. Its translation: CASSEWPNSNTGELFF.